This T cell receptor (beta chain) was found in a study of CD8 T cells in ankylosing spondylitis. The study's findings and limits: Ankylosing spondylitis blood seemed to carry a telltale TCR beta motif made of fewer than 10 highly homologous variants. Disease-linked clones, CD8+, were relatively rare in peripheral blood. Reports say disease-linked clones showed up significantly more in matched ankylosing spondylitis synovial fluid.

Quantitative 5'-RACE with molecular barcodes was used to make the TCR beta libraries. TCRdb analysed the 5' RACE reads with MiXCR anew, one entry per CDR3 protein. Of roughly 440,000 distinct CDR3 sequences listed, roughly 15% are singletons. As to this clonotype: Its antigen is unidentified.

Input material: blood, either unsorted or a sorted T cell fraction (not recorded which). This sequence originates from a male donor with ankylosing spondylitis.

In nucleotides, the CDR3 is TGCGCCAGCAAAGCAGAATTGAACACTGAAGCTTTCTTT. Translating it yields CASKAELNTEAFF. The chain has TRBV5-1 and TRBJ1-1; no reliable D call. The V gene's germline CDR1 is SGHRS and CDR2 YFSETQ. The CDR3 runs to 13 residues. The V end lost 6 bases, the J end lost 0 bases, and 9 bases lay between the germline ends.